This T cell receptor (beta chain) derives from a study of response to subunit inactivated influenza vaccine. TCRdb analysed the RT-PCR reads with MiXCR anew, one entry per CDR3 protein. The sample has around 570,000 distinct CDR3 sequences, around 11% seen once; the top ten hold around 10%. This clonotype was seen many times. This CDR3 has 16 residues. Germline assignment: CDR1 LGHDT and CDR2 YNNKEL (reference sequence). Trimming removed 4 bases at V and 2 bases at J, with 15 bases between. These data are also associated with another study on T cells expressing NK-cell markers. Per that paper: Beta-chain TCR cDNA was generated via 5'RACE template switching with UMIs. According to the study, TCR beta repertoires originated from sorted CD3+CD56+NKG2C+, CD3+CD56+NKG2C- and CD3+CD56-NKG2C+ T cells. HCMV seropositivity marked most of the eight sequenced donors; one was seronegative. Leadership of the CD3+CD56-NKG2C+ fraction also belonged to these clonotypes in several donors. Expanded clones of NKG2C+ T cells had an unclear HCMV specificity.

This specimen consisted of PBMCs from blood, obtained on the day of vaccination. The TCR was taken from a man aged 50 or older who received an inactivated influenza vaccine. The chain recombines TRBV3-1 with TRBJ1-3; D might be TRBD1 (6 bases). The CDR3 sequence is CASSPTGWGTGNTIYF. The CDR3 nucleotides read TGTGCCAGCAGCCCTACAGGGTGGGGGACTGGAAACACCATATATTTT.